Listed here is a single T cell receptor beta chain. CDR1 and CDR2 from the germline V gene are MNHNY and SVGAGI (reference sequence). V shed 5 bases, J shed 1 base, and the junction held 4 bases outside the gene matches. The CDR3 has 14 residues. A multiplex PCR was run with 60 Vbeta primers and 13 Jbeta primers. The assay was immunoSEQ multiplex PCR, and TCRdb's table has in-frame clones only and misses some. The profile covers roughly 130,000 clones, with around 80% appearing a single time and about 3% taken by the ten largest. The data were obtained in a study of cytomegalovirus exposure and HLA in healthy donors.

The origin of this receptor is a woman aged 18-29 years in good health and CMV-seropositive. Input material: PBMCs. The J gene is TRBJ1-1, the V gene TRBV6-6, with 7 bases lining up with TRBD1. The CDR3: CASSRRTGNTEAFF. The CDR3 bases are TGTGCCAGCAGTCGTCGGACAGGGAACACTGAAGCTTTCTTT.